The 13 T cell receptor beta chains presented below share a single source sample, sequenced in a study of shared clonotypes between healthy human individuals. Measured with immunoSEQ multiplex PCR; TCRdb has only the in-frame clones, and not every one. The sample contains roughly 1.5 million clones, 95% to 99% of which appear only once. Material: naive CD4+ T cells sorted from blood. This sample's subset: CD45RA+ positively selected. These receptors were obtained from a man between 25 and 39 years old in good health.

In nucleotides, the CDR3 is TGCAGCGTTAGTAAGGGATTGACCGGGGAGCTGTTTTTT. Translating gives CSVSKGLTGELFF. This chain links TRBV29-1 with TRBJ2-2; D not certain. The germline V and J ends were trimmed by 5 bases and 5 bases, with 12 bases remaining between them. This CDR3 is built from 13 residues. The germline V gene has CDR1 SQVTM and CDR2 ANQGSEA.

The table lists this clone with a count of one. The CDR3 spells CATSRTQENYGYTF. CDR3 DNA sequence: TGTGCCACCAGCAGAACCCAGGAAAACTATGGCTACACCTTC. The chain uses TRBV15 and TRBJ1-2; no clear D gene. Trimming removed 2 bases at V and 2 bases at J, with 9 bases between. CDR3 size: 14 residues. Germline CDR1 LNHNV, CDR2 YYDKDF (reference sequence).

The chain uses TRBV27 and TRBJ2-7; 12 bases line up with TRBD1. This CDR3 has 14 residues. V was clipped by 5 bases and J by 3 bases; unmatched bases: 2. The germline V gene has CDR1 MNHEY and CDR2 SMNVEV (reference sequence). Here the CDR3 DNA reads TGTGCCAGCAGTGGGACAGGGGGCCGCTACGAGCAGTACTTC. Translation gives CASSGTGGRYEQYF.

This chain uses TRBV19 with TRBJ1-5; no firm D call. The CDR3 sequence is 14 residues long. Germline V gene data show CDR1 as LNHDA and CDR2 as SQIVND (reference sequence). V was trimmed by 6 bases and J by 7 bases, leaving 16 bases between them. The CDR3 reads CASRLGPAIQPQHF. CDR3 nucleotide sequence: TGTGCCAGTAGATTGGGCCCAGCGATCCAGCCCCAGCATTTT. The complete variable domain, with remaining parts taken from reference TRBV19 and TRBJ1-5, reads DGGITQSPKYLFRKEGQNVTLSCEQNLNHDAMYWYRQDPGQGLRLIYYSQIVNDFQKGDIAEGYSVSREKKESFPLTVTSAQKNPTAFYLCASRLGPAIQPQHFGDGTRLSIL.

The chain links TRBV29-1 to TRBJ1-1; possibly TRBD1 for D (5 bases). This CDR3 region has 12 residues. Germline values: CDR1 SQVTM, CDR2 ANQGSEA. V was trimmed by 5 bases and J by 1 base, leaving 8 bases between them. The CDR3 DNA follows: TGCAGCGTTTTACAGGAGAACACTGAAGCTTTCTTT. This gives the protein CSVLQENTEAFF.

This clone appeared once. The genes are TRBV5-1 and TRBJ1-4; D gene unclear. The germline V and J ends were trimmed by 2 bases and 7 bases, with 12 bases remaining between them. This CDR3 has 14 amino acids. In germline, CDR1 is SGHRS, CDR2 YFSETQ. The chain's CDR3 is CASSLRTSGEKLFF. Written as DNA, the CDR3 is TGCGCCAGCAGCTTACGGACTAGCGGTGAAAAACTGTTTTTT.

The V gene is TRBV28, the J gene TRBJ1-5; D gene ambiguous. Germline CDR1 MDHEN, CDR2 SYDVKM. The CDR3 contains 13 residues. The ends were cut back, 9 bases at V and 0 bases at J, with 9 bases in the middle. Here the CDR3 reads CASAKYSNQPQHF. CDR3 sequence (DNA): TGTGCCAGTGCGAAATATAGCAATCAGCCCCAGCATTTT.

The genes are TRBV19 and TRBJ1-1; D uncertain. Trimming took 3 bases from V and 4 from J, leaving 15 bases between them. Germline V CDR1 and CDR2: LNHDA, SQIVND (reference sequence). The CDR3 is 15 amino acids. CDR3 sequence (DNA): TGTGCCAGTAGTATCCCGCTAAATCCGGGCACTGAAGCTTTCTTT. Protein product: CASSIPLNPGTEAFF. Together with reference TRBV19 and TRBJ1-1, the CDR3 gives the full variable domain: DGGITQSPKYLFRKEGQNVTLSCEQNLNHDAMYWYRQDPGQGLRLIYYSQIVNDFQKGDIAEGYSVSREKKESFPLTVTSAQKNPTAFYLCASSIPLNPGTEAFFGQGTRLTVV.

The chain joins TRBV4-3 to TRBJ1-5, with 10 bases matching TRBD1. Germline lookup yields CDR1 LGHNA and CDR2 YSLEER. The CDR3 runs 17 residues. Unmatched junction bases numbered 6, after V lost 0 bases and J lost 4 bases. The CDR3 is CASSQDHWGQGNQPQHF. The CDR3, as DNA: TGCGCCAGCAGCCAAGACCACTGGGGACAGGGGAATCAGCCCCAGCATTTT.

The V and J genes are TRBV11-2 and TRBJ1-1; D is unresolved. The CDR3 totals 13 residues. CDR1 and CDR2 (germline): SGHAT, FQNNGV. Trimming pared 5 bases from V and 0 bases from J, leaving 7 bases between. The CDR3 nucleotides are TGTGCCAGCAGCGTCCGGCTGAACACTGAAGCTTTCTTT. Its translation is CASSVRLNTEAFF.

This clone was detected only a few times. The V and J genes are TRBV7-9 and TRBJ2-2, with 8 bases identical to TRBD2. V gave up 3 bases and J gave up 6 bases; unmatched junction bases: 3. The germline CDR1 and CDR2 sequences are SEHNR and FQNEAQ (reference sequence). This CDR3 region has 14 residues. CDR3 in DNA: TGTGCCAGCAGCTTCGGACTAGCTTCCGGGGAGCTGTTTTTT. Encoded protein: CASSFGLASGELFF.

The rearrangement links TRBV7-9 to TRBJ1-2; D remains ambiguous. Trimming pared 0 bases from V and 0 bases from J, leaving 8 bases between. The CDR3 totals 15 residues. CDR1 is SEHNR, CDR2 FQNEAQ, per germline (reference sequence). As DNA, the CDR3 is TGTGCCAGCAGCTTAGCCCCCCAAGCTAACTATGGCTACACCTTC. Translating gives CASSLAPQANYGYTF. Supplemented by reference TRBV7-9 and TRBJ1-2, the full variable domain reads DTGVSQNPRHKITKRGQNVTFRCDPISEHNRLYWYRQTLGQGPEFLTYFQNEAQLEKSRLLSDRFSAERPKGSFSTLEIQRTEQGDSAMYLCASSLAPQANYGYTFGSGTRLTVV.

The J gene is TRBJ2-7, the V gene TRBV5-1, with D uncertain. Germline CDR1 reads SGHRS; CDR2 reads YFSETQ. V was clipped by 5 bases and J by 2 bases, with 20 bases between them. The CDR3 has 16 residues. The CDR3 loop reads CASSQTRQKPTYEQYF. In DNA form, the CDR3 reads TGCGCCAGCAGTCAAACGAGGCAAAAACCGACCTACGAGCAGTACTTC.